This T cell receptor beta chain was sequenced for a study of cytomegalovirus exposure and HLA in healthy donors. Study-wide points: The authors excluded some V segments, including TRBV6-2 and TRBV6-3, as indistinguishable. In a later analysis, V- and J-gene trimming of beta chains associated with a DCLRE1C missense variant, replicated independently. Cytomegalovirus status was reportedly diagnosed by the classifier with high sensitivity and specificity. Relative to the approximately 630-donor mean, N-insertions were reportedly fewer in an Asian-associated ancestry cluster in a later analysis.

It was with 60 Vbeta and 13 Jbeta primers that the PCR ran. Assay used: immunoSEQ multiplex PCR; TCRdb lists only in-frame clones, some missing. The sample has approximately 110,000 clones; roughly 15% are singletons. This CDR3 has 16 residues. Unmatched junction bases numbered 4, after V lost 3 bases and J lost 2 bases. Per the germline V gene, CDR1 is MDHEN and CDR2 is SYDVKM. As regards this clone: Its antigen remains unidentified.

The specimen sequenced was PBMCs. The chain couples TRBV28 to TRBJ2-3; the match to TRBD2 covers 11 bases. The clonotype comes from a woman between 18 and 29 years old in good health and CMV-seronegative. This CDR3 reads CASSFLAGGTTDTQYF. The CDR3 region has the DNA TGTGCCAGCAGTTTCCTAGCGGGGGGTACCACAGATACGCAGTATTTT.